These 24 T cell receptor beta chains were sequenced from one sample in a study of memory CD4+ T cells and cytomegalovirus serostatus. The sort gate was single viable CD3+CD4+CD8-CD45RO+ cells for memory CD4+ T cells. The protocol was immunoSEQ multiplex PCR, while the TCRdb copy is restricted to in-frame clones and leaves out a portion. The repertoire holds some 52,000 clones, about four fifths seen once, with 2% in the top ten. Input material: memory CD4+ T cells from blood. The receptors derive from an adult in good health and CMV-seropositive.

This sequence joins TRBV14 and TRBJ2-1, with TRBD2 identical over 11 bases. The CDR3 spans 14 residues. Germline trimming cut 1 base from V and 7 bases from J; bases unmatched to any gene: 0. CDR1 is SGHDN, CDR2 FVKESK, per germline. DNA for the CDR3: TGTGCCAGCAGCCAAGGACTAGCGGGAAATGAGCAGTTCTTC. This translates into CASSQGLAGNEQFF.

The V gene is TRBV4-2, the J gene TRBJ1-5, with D possibly being TRBD1 (6 bases). CDR1 and CDR2 (germline): LGHNA, YNFKEQ. The CDR3 spans 14 residues. V dropped 0 bases and J dropped 9 bases, with 12 bases sitting between them. The CDR3 nucleotides read TGTGCCAGCAGCCAAGAGGGGGCGGGACGGCCCCAGCATTTT. As protein: CASSQEGAGRPQHF.

Judged by abundance, this clone is medium-sized (0.01 to 0.1%). The rearrangement joins TRBV7-3 to TRBJ1-2; D may be TRBD1 (5 bases). V dropped 5 bases and J dropped 3 bases, with 13 bases sitting between them. CDR1 and CDR2 (germline): SGHTA, FQGTGA. The CDR3 has 14 residues. CDR3 residues: CASSPAGGDYGYTF. The CDR3 coding sequence is TGTGCCAGCAGCCCCGCGGGGGGAGACTATGGCTACACCTTC.

In DNA, the CDR3 is TGCAGTATAACTAGCAGGGACCAAGAGACCCAGTACTTC. Translated: CSITSRDQETQYF. This chain links TRBV29-1 with TRBJ2-5, with a possible D match to TRBD2 (6 bases). Germline V gene data show CDR1 as SQVTM and CDR2 as ANQGSEA. The CDR3 is 13 amino acids. Complete variable domain (other parts from reference TRBV29-1 and TRBJ2-5): SAVISQKPSRDICQRGTSLTIQCQVDSQVTMMFWYRQQPGQSLTLIATANQGSEATYESGFVIDKFPISRPNLTFSTLTVSNMSPEDSSIYLCSITSRDQETQYFGPGTRLLVL.

The rearrangement links TRBV19 to TRBJ1-1; the D gene is possibly TRBD1 (6 bases). The CDR3 spans 12 residues. The germline CDR1 and CDR2 sequences are LNHDA and SQIVND (reference sequence). Trimming stripped 5 bases from V and 8 bases from J, with 12 bases between. CDR3 protein: CASSDRTNEAFF. CDR3 DNA sequence: TGTGCCAGTAGTGACAGGACAAACGAAGCTTTCTTT. The entire variable domain, with the rest obtained from reference TRBV19 and TRBJ1-1, is as follows: DGGITQSPKYLFRKEGQNVTLSCEQNLNHDAMYWYRQDPGQGLRLIYYSQIVNDFQKGDIAEGYSVSREKKESFPLTVTSAQKNPTAFYLCASSDRTNEAFFGQGTRLTVV.

This chain links TRBV28 with TRBJ2-6, with 10 bases matching TRBD1. Per germline, CDR1 MDHEN and CDR2 SYDVKM. The V and J ends lost 6 bases and 2 bases, in that order; junction bases with no gene match: 1. This CDR3 is 15 amino acids long. The CDR3 protein is CASRGQGTGANVLTF. In nucleotides, the CDR3 is TGTGCCAGCAGGGGACAGGGGACTGGGGCCAACGTCCTGACTTTC. Full variable domain (rest looked up from reference TRBV28 and TRBJ2-6): DVKVTQSSRYLVKRTGEKVFLECVQDMDHENMFWYRQDPGLGLRLIYFSYDVKMKEKGDIPEGYSVSREKKERFSLILESASTNQTSMYLCASRGQGTGANVLTFGAGSRLTVL.

The chain couples TRBV19 to TRBJ1-2, with no clear D. The length of the CDR3 is 15 residues. Germline-derived CDR1 and CDR2 are LNHDA and SQIVND (reference sequence). Between the trimmed V and J ends, which lost 5 bases and 0 bases, there was a span of 13 bases. In DNA, the CDR3 is TGTGCCAGTAGTCATCAACGTTACGCTAACTATGGCTACACCTTC. Translation: CASSHQRYANYGYTF.

The CDR3 here is CASSLNTGRNEKLFF. The CDR3 DNA follows: TGTGCCAGCAGCTTAAACACTGGACGAAATGAAAAACTGTTTTTT. The V gene is TRBV7-8, the J gene TRBJ1-4; D call uncertain. V was cut by 2 bases and J by 5 bases, with 12 bases left in between. Germline-derived CDR1 and CDR2 are SGHVS and FQNEAQ. The CDR3 extends over 15 amino acids.

This chain connects TRBV4-3 to TRBJ1-1; a weak D match, TRBD1 (5 bases). The CDR3 is made up of 15 amino acids. CDR1 is LGHNA and CDR2 is YSLEER in the germline V gene. Deletions cut 0 bases from V and 5 bases from J, with 13 bases between. The CDR3, as DNA: TGCGCCAGCAGCCAAGAGCTTTGGGGACCTACTGAAGCTTTCTTT. This sequence encodes CASSQELWGPTEAFF.

The chain joins TRBV7-8 to TRBJ1-1; a weak D match, TRBD1 (5 bases). The V end was cut by 6 bases, the J end by 1 base, with 15 bases between. This CDR3 has 15 residues. CDR1 SGHVS and CDR2 FQNEAQ come from the germline V gene. CDR3 DNA: TGTGCCAGCAGACCTTCCCGCGGGGGGAACACTGAAGCTTTCTTT. Protein: CASRPSRGGNTEAFF.

The chain employs TRBV11-2 and TRBJ2-5; tentatively, D is TRBD2 (5 bases). This CDR3 has 15 amino acids. Deletions cut 5 bases from V and 3 bases from J, with 16 bases between. Per germline, CDR1 SGHAT and CDR2 FQNNGV. CDR3 amino acids: CASSPGSIQKETQYF. The CDR3 DNA reads TGTGCCAGCAGCCCGGGAAGCATCCAAAAAGAGACCCAGTACTTC.

The CDR3 region is CASSQTLGGTQYGYTF. CDR3 in DNA: TGCGCCAGCAGCCAAACCTTGGGCGGGACACAGTATGGCTACACCTTC. The chain uses TRBV4-3 and TRBJ1-2; possibly TRBD1 for D (6 bases). This CDR3 spans 16 amino acids. Between the trimmed V and J ends, which lost 2 bases and 5 bases, there was a span of 18 bases. The germline CDR1 and CDR2 sequences are LGHNA and YSLEER.

The chain recombines TRBV27 with TRBJ1-2; TRBD1 aligns across 7 bases. The CDR3 spans 17 residues. V shed 4 bases and J 4 bases; nucleotides not matched to a gene: 15. CDR1 MNHEY and CDR2 SMNVEV come from the germline V gene (reference sequence). The CDR3, as DNA: TGTGCCAGCAGTTCCTCCTCCGGGAAAGGGGGCGCCTATGGCTACACCTTC. Translation: CASSSSSGKGGAYGYTF.

V usage is TRBV6-5 and J usage is TRBJ1-1, with 9 positions matching TRBD1. CDR1 and CDR2 (germline): MNHEY, SVGAGI. The CDR3 has 14 residues. V dropped 6 bases and J dropped 6; count of bases not matched to a gene: 8. CDR3 in amino acids: CASRSGTGYAEAFF. For the CDR3, the DNA is TGTGCCAGCAGATCCGGGACAGGGTATGCTGAAGCTTTCTTT.

This rearrangement joins TRBV5-1 to TRBJ2-5, with a tentative D call TRBD1 (6 bases). The CDR3 runs 15 residues. With 6 bases removed from V and 2 bases from J, the gap between germline ends came to 17 bases. In germline, CDR1 is SGHRS, CDR2 YFSETQ. For the CDR3, the DNA is TGCGCCAGCATAGTAATACCGGACAGTCAAGAGACCCAGTACTTC. It codes for CASIVIPDSQETQYF.

V is TRBV5-8 and J is TRBJ2-1, with 7 bases aligning to TRBD2. The CDR3 is made up of 14 amino acids. Looked up from germline, CDR1 is SGHTS and CDR2 is YDEGEE. V dropped 2 bases and J dropped 4; count of bases not matched to a gene: 3. The CDR3 reads CASSLASGYNEQFF. CDR3 sequence (DNA): TGTGCCAGCAGCTTAGCTAGCGGTTACAATGAGCAGTTCTTC.

This clone was seen only a few times. The V call is TRBV10-1, the J call TRBJ2-2; 7 bases line up with TRBD2. The V segment lost 6 bases and the J segment 0 bases; nucleotides outside the gene matches: 1. The V gene's germline CDR1 is WNHNN and CDR2 SYGVQD (reference sequence). The CDR3 is 14 amino acids. CDR3 sequence (DNA): TGCGCCAGCAGAAGCGGGGCGAACACCGGGGAGCTGTTTTTT. This translates into CASRSGANTGELFF.

The V call is TRBV27, the J call TRBJ2-1; 12 nucleotides match TRBD2. The germline gives CDR1 MNHEY, CDR2 SMNVEV (reference sequence). The CDR3 sequence is 15 residues long. The V segment lost 7 bases and the J segment 10 bases; nucleotides outside the gene matches: 11. DNA for the CDR3: TGTGCCAGCAAACGACCGGGACTAGCGGGCAGCGAGCAGTTCTTC. Residues: CASKRPGLAGSEQFF.

The chain is built from TRBV7-9 and TRBJ2-3; no firm D call. Per the germline V gene, CDR1 is SEHNR and CDR2 is FQNEAQ (reference sequence). V was cut by 5 bases and J by 0 bases, with 12 bases left in between. This CDR3 has 15 residues. CDR3 in amino acids: CASSPDGRSTDTQYF. The CDR3 DNA reads as TGTGCCAGCAGCCCTGATGGCAGGAGCACAGATACGCAGTATTTT.

For the CDR3, the DNA is TGTGCCAGCAGCAATGGACAGGGATCTAGCAATCAGCCCCAGCATTTT. This sequence encodes CASSNGQGSSNQPQHF. The rearrangement links TRBV4-2 to TRBJ1-5; the match to TRBD1 covers 8 bases. The CDR3 runs to 16 residues. V shed 5 bases and J 0 bases; nucleotides not matched to a gene: 6. The germline V gene has CDR1 LGHNA and CDR2 YNFKEQ.

The rearrangement joins TRBV6-1 to TRBJ1-2; possibly TRBD1 for D (5 bases). Trimming stripped 8 bases from V and 0 bases from J, with 16 bases between. This CDR3 is 15 amino acids long. Germline CDR1 reads MNHNS; CDR2 reads SASEGT. CDR3 sequence reads: CASDPKQGANYGYTF. CDR3 DNA: TGTGCCAGCGATCCGAAGCAGGGAGCTAACTATGGCTACACCTTC.

This clone showed up just a few times. The J gene is TRBJ1-2, the V gene TRBV4-3; maybe TRBD1 (5 bases). The germline V gene has CDR1 LGHNA and CDR2 YSLEER. The V end was cut by 0 bases, the J end by 8 bases, with 16 bases between. The CDR3 length is 15 residues. CDR3 sequence (DNA): TGCGCCAGCAGCCAAGAGGGGACCGATCTTCGAGGCTACACCTTC. Translation gives CASSQEGTDLRGYTF.

This rearrangement joins TRBV27 to TRBJ2-1, with 9 positions matching TRBD2. The germline gives CDR1 MNHEY, CDR2 SMNVEV (reference sequence). The CDR3 sequence is 15 residues long. The trim removed 3 bases at V and 8 bases at J, leaving 8 bases unmatched. The CDR3 bases are TGTGCCAGCAGTTTGGGTAGCGGGAGTGTATATGAGCAGTTCTTC. This sequence encodes CASSLGSGSVYEQFF.

This chain joins TRBV28 and TRBJ2-1; TRBD2 is a possible D gene (5 bases). Looked up from germline, CDR1 is MDHEN and CDR2 is SYDVKM. V was clipped by 5 bases and J by 7 bases, with 21 bases between them. This CDR3 contains 16 residues. The CDR3 region has the DNA TGTGCCAGCAGTCGCCCCGGGATCCCTCGAATAAATGAGCAGTTCTTC. Its protein product is CASSRPGIPRINEQFF.